This TCR beta chain was obtained from a study of blood T cells in healthy people across ages. The overall study: Per two T cells, template switching captured roughly one barcoded beta molecule.

This clonotype came up a few times. One junction end disagrees with the germline gene, perhaps due to a read error. Per the germline V gene, CDR1 is SGHTA and CDR2 is FQGNSA. The CDR3 runs to 14 residues. Using a J-beta primer mix together with a sample-barcoded 5' primer, a second PCR was run for about 6 to 11 cycles. Each CDR3 protein is one row after TCRdb ran MiXCR on the 5' RACE reads. The sample has about 1.4 million distinct CDR3 sequences; roughly 64% are singletons. The specimen was blood. The clonotype comes from a man younger than 30 in good health. The J gene is TRBJ2-3, the V gene TRBV7-2, with D possibly matching TRBD2 (5 bases). The DNA of the CDR3 is TGTGCCAGCGGACCGACTGCTAGCATAGATACGCAGTATTTT. Its protein is CASGPTASIDTQYF.